Described below is a single T cell receptor beta chain sequence and its context. The sample comes from a study of OX40 agonist ivuxolimab in advanced cancers. The table came from immunoSEQ multiplex PCR; TCRdb's copy has only in-frame clones and leaves some out. The sample gives about 49,000 clones, less than 85% of which show up once; around 21% is in the top ten. The sequencing here drew on CD4+ or CD8+ T cells sorted from blood, taken in a trial of the OX40 agonist ivuxolimab. The clonotype comes from an adult with an advanced solid tumor such as melanoma, head and neck, liver or kidney cancer.

This chain's CDR3 is CASSQEWDSPPGAFF. The DNA of the CDR3 is TGCGCCAGCAGCCAAGAATGGGACTCTCCCCCTGGAGCTTTCTTT. The rearrangement joins TRBV4-3 to TRBJ1-1; a possible D gene is TRBD1 (5 bases). V was trimmed by 0 bases and J by 10 bases, leaving 18 bases between them. The CDR3 is 15 amino acids. The germline V gene encodes CDR1 LGHNA and CDR2 YSLEER.